The 32 T cell receptor beta chains below all came from one sample that was sequenced in a study of identical twins. One entry per CDR3 protein results from TCRdb running MiXCR on the 5' RACE reads. The data hold some 1,700,000 distinct CDR3 sequences, with under 35% observed a single time. Material: cord blood. These receptors originate from a newborn girl in good health.

The chain joins TRBV14 to TRBJ2-2; D is tentatively TRBD1 or TRBD2 (5 bases each). Trimming removed 1 base from V and 15 bases from J, with 12 bases in between. The CDR3 contains 12 residues. Per the germline V gene, CDR1 is SGHDN and CDR2 is FVKESK. The DNA for the CDR3 is TGTGCCAGCAGCCAAGTTTCCGGGGCAGTGTTTTTT. The encoded protein is CASSQVSGAVFF.

This clonotype was seen many times. The V and J genes are TRBV12-3 or TRBV12-4 and TRBJ2-5, with D maybe TRBD1 (6 bases). The CDR3 runs 12 residues. With 4 bases removed from V and 5 bases from J, the gap between germline ends came to 8 bases. Written as DNA, the CDR3 is TGTGCCAGCAGTTATACAGGGGAGACCCAGTACTTC. Encoded protein: CASSYTGETQYF.

This clonotype was seen many times. The V and J genes are TRBV14 and TRBJ2-3; D unresolved. Germline CDR1 SGHDN, CDR2 FVKESK. V was clipped by 1 base and J by 4 bases, with 6 bases between them. The CDR3 is 13 residues long. CDR3 sequence reads: CASSQGAADTQYF. Here the CDR3 DNA reads TGTGCCAGCAGCCAAGGGGCCGCAGATACGCAGTATTTT.

The table lists this clonotype with a few counts. The chain recombines TRBV6-1 with TRBJ2-1; perhaps TRBD2 as D (5 bases). Trimming took off 7 bases at V and 5 bases at J, with 12 bases between the two ends. The CDR3 length is 13 residues. Germline V lookup: CDR1 MNHNS, CDR2 SASEGT. This CDR3 reads CASTSPADNEQFF. The CDR3 region has the DNA TGTGCCAGCACCAGTCCAGCGGACAATGAGCAGTTCTTC.

The genes are TRBV2 and TRBJ2-6; 7 bases line up with TRBD1. The V gene's germline CDR1 is SNHLY and CDR2 FYNNEI. CDR3 size: 15 residues. V lost 8 bases and J lost 0; bases outside the gene matches: 4. CDR3: CASWDSHSGANVLTF. DNA of the CDR3: TGTGCCAGCTGGGACAGCCACTCTGGGGCCAACGTCCTGACTTTC.

This clonotype was detected a few times. This chain connects TRBV7-9 to TRBJ1-4; D uncertain. Germline V gene sequence: CDR1 SEHNR, CDR2 FQNEAQ (reference sequence). Trimming left V 5 bases short and J 7 bases short, with 11 bases between. This CDR3 comprises 13 residues. CDR3 nucleotide sequence: TGTGCCAGCAGCGCTCAAGGGTCTGAAAAACTGTTTTTT. It is translated as CASSAQGSEKLFF.

The table lists this clonotype with a few counts. This sequence joins TRBV20-1 and TRBJ2-1; 8 bases match TRBD2. Germline V gives CDR1 DFQATT, CDR2 SNEGSKA (reference sequence). CDR3 length: 19 amino acids. Germline trimming cut 3 bases from V and 1 base from J; bases unmatched to any gene: 17. CDR3 DNA: TGCAGTGCTAGGGCTCAGGGAGCGGGAGTGGTTAGGTCCTACAATGAGCAGTTCTTC. This gives the protein CSARAQGAGVVRSYNEQFF.

Of note for this clonotype: A much larger clonotype is one base distant, so this may be a read error. V usage is TRBV20-1 and J usage is TRBJ2-7, with D perhaps assigned TRBD1 or TRBD2 (5 bases each). This CDR3 is 12 amino acids long. Trimming pared 4 bases from V and 3 bases from J, leaving 10 bases between. Germline-derived CDR1 and CDR2 are DFQATT and SNEGSKA (reference sequence). The CDR3 DNA follows: TGCAGTGCTACCCGGGACGGCTACGAGCAGTACTTC. It translates to CSATRDGYEQYF.

The V gene is TRBV7-7, the J gene TRBJ2-5; 8 nucleotides align to TRBD2. The length of the CDR3 is 15 residues. Germline V lookup: CDR1 SSHAT, CDR2 FNYEAQ (reference sequence). Trimming at V came to 5 bases and at J to 1 base, leaving 6 bases not matched to a gene. Here the CDR3 reads CASSQSGGVQETQYF. Here the CDR3 DNA reads TGTGCCAGCAGCCAGAGCGGGGGCGTCCAAGAGACCCAGTACTTC.

This clonotype was seen a few times. V is TRBV3-1 and J is TRBJ1-1; maybe TRBD1 (6 bases). In germline, CDR1 is LGHDT, CDR2 YNNKEL (reference sequence). The CDR3 is made up of 14 amino acids. Trimming pared 3 bases from V and 9 bases from J, leaving 17 bases between. CDR3 sequence (DNA): TGTGCCAGCAGCCACCAGGACAGAATCCCGAAAGCTTTCTTT. This sequence encodes CASSHQDRIPKAFF.

The rearrangement uses TRBV27 and TRBJ1-2; perhaps TRBD1 as D (5 bases). V was pared by 3 bases and J by 5 bases, with 13 bases between. The CDR3 length is 14 residues. Germline V gene lookup returns CDR1 MNHEY and CDR2 SMNVEV (reference sequence). The CDR3: CASSFRGQGYGYTF. The DNA for the CDR3 is TGTGCCAGCAGTTTTAGGGGCCAAGGATATGGCTACACCTTC.

V is TRBV5-1 and J is TRBJ2-1; 8 bases match TRBD2. V shed 7 bases and J 3 bases; nucleotides not matched to a gene: 3. This CDR3 is built from 13 residues. Germline values: CDR1 SGHRS, CDR2 YFSETQ. The CDR3 reads CASRGGHYNEQFF. The CDR3 DNA reads TGCGCCAGCCGCGGGGGGCACTACAATGAGCAGTTCTTC.

The chain carries TRBV27 and TRBJ2-1; D gene unclear. With 11 bases removed from V and 2 bases from J, the gap between germline ends came to 1 base. The CDR3 runs to 9 residues. The germline CDR1 and CDR2 sequences are MNHEY and SMNVEV (reference sequence). Here the CDR3 reads CAAYNEQFF. The CDR3 DNA is TGTGCCGCCTACAATGAGCAGTTCTTC.

This clonotype was observed a handful of times. The chain recombines TRBV2 with TRBJ1-1; D remains ambiguous. The CDR3 loop spans 14 amino acids. The germline CDR1 and CDR2 sequences are SNHLY and FYNNEI. Between the trimmed V and J ends, which lost 7 bases and 3 bases, there was a span of 15 bases. CDR3 sequence reads: CASKRLLGDTEAFF. The CDR3 region has the DNA TGTGCCAGCAAAAGGTTGCTGGGAGACACTGAAGCTTTCTTT.

The chain links TRBV6-5 to TRBJ1-3, with no clear D. CDR1 and CDR2 from the germline V gene are MNHEY and SVGAGI. The CDR3 has 15 residues. The germline V and J ends were trimmed by 0 bases and 2 bases, with 8 bases remaining between them. For the CDR3, the DNA is TGTGCCAGCAGTTACTCGAGCCGAGCTGGAAACACCATATATTTT. Encoded protein: CASSYSSRAGNTIYF.

This clonotype is a singleton in its sample. The chain carries TRBV28 and TRBJ2-1; D possibly uses TRBD1 or TRBD2 (5 bases each). Looked up from germline, CDR1 is MDHEN and CDR2 is SYDVKM. This CDR3 spans 15 amino acids. V shed 8 bases and J shed 2 bases, with 16 bases lying between them. CDR3 in amino acids: CASRGTASPYNEQFF. Written as DNA, the CDR3 is TGTGCCAGCCGAGGGACGGCGAGCCCCTACAATGAGCAGTTCTTC.

This clonotype was seen only a few times. The chain employs TRBV20-1 and TRBJ1-6; 11 bases are shared with TRBD1. The CDR3 loop spans 15 amino acids. Germline trimming cut 3 bases from V and 5 bases from J; bases unmatched to any gene: 3. CDR1 DFQATT and CDR2 SNEGSKA come from the germline V gene (reference sequence). The CDR3 sequence: CSARGTGGNNSPLHF. The CDR3 DNA reads TGCAGTGCTAGGGGGACAGGGGGGAATAATTCACCCCTCCACTTT.

This clonotype was seen more than once but under ten times. One junction end does not reproduce the germline sequence, and a read error may be involved. The chain carries TRBV7-2 and TRBJ2-7, with TRBD2 identical over 8 bases. Germline V gene data show CDR1 as SGHTA and CDR2 as FQGNSA. CDR3 length equals 15 residues. This CDR3 is CASSLARGLVYKQYF. CDR3 DNA: TGTGCCAGCAGCTTAGCACGGGGACTAGTCTACAAGCAGTACTTC.

The V gene is TRBV28, the J gene TRBJ2-3; 8 positions agree with TRBD2. The CDR3 has 17 residues. Germline loops: CDR1 MDHEN, CDR2 SYDVKM. V trimming: 6 bases; J trimming: 4 bases; junction bases outside the gene matches: 15. CDR3 protein: CASSPSRYGREADTQYF. The CDR3 DNA reads as TGTGCCAGCAGCCCATCCAGATACGGGAGGGAGGCAGATACGCAGTATTTT.

V gene TRBV2 combines with J gene TRBJ2-1; 8 bases align to TRBD1. CDR1 is SNHLY and CDR2 is FYNNEI in the germline V gene. The CDR3 extends over 13 amino acids. With 10 bases clipped from V and 8 bases from J, the junction kept 10 bases outside the gene matches. For the CDR3, the DNA is TGTGCCACCCGGACAGGGTCGGGCGATGAGCAGTTCTTC. Its protein is CATRTGSGDEQFF.

The rearrangement joins TRBV24-1 to TRBJ1-3, with TRBD1 identical over 8 bases. The CDR3 loop spans 15 amino acids. Germline values: CDR1 KGHDR, CDR2 SFDVKD. V lost 2 bases to trimming and J lost 3 bases; unmatched junction nucleotides: 2. The CDR3 coding sequence is TGTGCCACCAGTGATTCAACAGGGGGTGGAAACACCATATATTTT. It translates to CATSDSTGGGNTIYF.

V gene TRBV20-1 combines with J gene TRBJ2-4; D is unclear. Judging by the DNA end, TRBJ2-7 fits better; the J call may be wrong. The CDR3 covers 14 residues. From germline, CDR1 is DFQATT and CDR2 SNEGSKA (reference sequence). CDR3 sequence (DNA): TGCAGTGCTAGTGTCCCGCGCGGAGCCTACGAGCAGTACTTC. This translates into CSASVPRGAYEQYF.

V usage is TRBV3-1 and J usage is TRBJ2-7; no clear D. CDR3 length: 14 residues. In germline, CDR1 is LGHDT, CDR2 YNNKEL (reference sequence). With 0 bases removed from V and 6 bases from J, the gap between germline ends came to 12 bases. This CDR3 is CASSQDGAAVEQYF. Written as DNA, the CDR3 is TGTGCCAGCAGCCAAGATGGAGCAGCCGTCGAGCAGTACTTC.

The rearrangement joins TRBV5-1 to TRBJ2-7; D is unresolved. CDR1 SGHRS and CDR2 YFSETQ come from the germline V gene. The CDR3 loop spans 11 amino acids. V was trimmed by 1 base and J by 9 bases, leaving 8 bases between them. CDR3 amino acids: CASSLYDGQYF. The CDR3 DNA reads TGCGCCAGCAGCTTGTACGACGGGCAGTACTTC. Supplemented by reference TRBV5-1 and TRBJ2-7, the full variable domain reads KAGVTQTPRYLIKTRGQQVTLSCSPISGHRSVSWYQQTPGQGLQFLFEYFSETQRNKGNFPGRFSGRQFSNSRSEMNVSTLELGDSALYLCASSLYDGQYFGPGTRLTVT.

The chain has TRBV20-1 and TRBJ1-6; 8 bases line up with TRBD1. J was trimmed by 7 bases and V by 6 bases; bases with no gene match: 14. Germline-derived CDR1 and CDR2 are DFQATT and SNEGSKA (reference sequence). There are 16 residues in the CDR3. CDR3 amino acids: CSAPGRGQVGNSPLHF. CDR3 in DNA: TGCAGTGCCCCGGGCAGGGGGCAAGTAGGAAATTCACCCCTCCACTTT.

J is TRBJ1-5 and V is TRBV12-3 or TRBV12-4, with TRBD1 matching over 7 bases. The CDR3 totals 15 residues. V lost 8 bases, J lost 3 bases, and 10 bases stayed unmatched. CDR3 in amino acids: CASQGDWGINQPQHF. Here the CDR3 DNA reads TGTGCCAGCCAGGGGGATTGGGGGATCAATCAGCCCCAGCATTTT.

The chain has TRBV20-1 and TRBJ2-1; TRBD2 matches at 14 bases. CDR3 size: 14 residues. Germline CDR1 and CDR2: DFQATT and SNEGSKA (reference sequence). V trimming: 3 bases; J trimming: 15 bases; junction bases outside the gene matches: 10. The CDR3 DNA follows: TGCAGTGCTAGCGGGGGACTAGCGGGAGTTGATTCGTTCTTC. As protein: CSASGGLAGVDSFF.

The V and J genes are TRBV20-1 and TRBJ2-1, with TRBD2 as a possible D gene (5 bases). Germline values: CDR1 DFQATT, CDR2 SNEGSKA (reference sequence). The CDR3 spans 12 residues. The V gene lost 2 bases and the J gene lost 9 bases, with 11 bases spanning the gap. Here the CDR3 DNA reads TGCAGTGCTAGACGGGGTTTTTTTGAGCAGTTCTTC. Its translation: CSARRGFFEQFF.

The chain joins TRBV7-4 to TRBJ2-5, with D possibly being TRBD2 (5 bases). The CDR3 consists of 12 residues. In germline, CDR1 is SGHVT, CDR2 SQSDAQ. Trimming left V 5 bases short and J 11 bases short, with 15 bases between. The CDR3 DNA is TGTGCCAGCAGCCCACTAGTTAATGAGCAGTACTTC. Translating it yields CASSPLVNEQYF.

The chain couples TRBV28 to TRBJ1-4, with 7 bases fitting TRBD1. Germline V gene sequence: CDR1 MDHEN, CDR2 SYDVKM. Trimming took 6 bases from V and 7 from J; bases not matched to a gene: 8. CDR3 size: 14 residues. The CDR3 DNA reads TGTGCCAGCAGCCCAACAGGGGTGGCTGAAAAACTGTTTTTT. Translated: CASSPTGVAEKLFF.

The rearrangement joins TRBV5-1 to TRBJ1-2, with 8 bases lining up with TRBD1. This CDR3 has 12 amino acids. After removal of 5 bases from V and 11 bases from J, the junction contained 8 bases not matched to a gene. The germline V gene has CDR1 SGHRS and CDR2 YFSETQ. DNA for the CDR3: TGCGCCAGCAGTGGACAGGGAAGGGGGTACACCTTC. Translating gives CASSGQGRGYTF.

This clonotype has more than one count but fewer than ten. The chain links TRBV7-2 to TRBJ2-7; a possible D gene is TRBD1 (5 bases). The V end was cut by 4 bases, the J end by 0 bases, with 10 bases between. Per the germline V gene, CDR1 is SGHTA and CDR2 is FQGNSA. The CDR3 sequence is 14 residues long. In DNA form, the CDR3 reads TGTGCCAGCAGCTCACGGACACCCTCCTACGAGCAGTACTTC. Residues: CASSSRTPSYEQYF.